Each of the 29 T cell receptor beta chains below was sequenced from the same sample in a study of cytomegalovirus exposure and HLA in healthy donors. Researchers ran the PCR with 60 Vbeta and 13 Jbeta primers. Generated by immunoSEQ multiplex PCR, the TCRdb table keeps only in-frame clones and is missing some. Of 120,000 or so clones listed, more than 15% are singletons. Sequencing was carried out using PBMCs. These receptors originate from a female donor in good health and CMV-seropositive.

V and J are TRBV7-2 and TRBJ2-5, with a possible D match to TRBD1 (5 bases). This CDR3 comprises 14 residues. Germline V CDR1 and CDR2: SGHTA, FQGNSA. The V end was cut by 4 bases, the J end by 4 bases, with 13 bases between. CDR3 nucleotide sequence: TGTGCCAGCAGCTGGTTACGCCAGGGAGAGACCCAGTACTTC. This codes for CASSWLRQGETQYF.

This clone occurred a few times. The chain recombines TRBV5-6 with TRBJ1-6, with D unresolved. Germline V gives CDR1 SGHDT, CDR2 YYEEEE. The CDR3 extends over 14 amino acids. V gave up 2 bases and J gave up 13 bases, with 16 bases separating them. For the CDR3, the DNA is TGTGCCAGCAGCTTACTGGTCGGGGATCCGCCCCTCCACTTT. It encodes CASSLLVGDPPLHF. The full variable domain, with the rest looked up from reference TRBV5-6 and TRBJ1-6, is DAGVTQSPTHLIKTRGQQVTLRCSPKSGHDTVSWYQQALGQGPQFIFQYYEEEERQRGNFPDRFSGHQFPNYSSELNVNALLLGDSALYLCASSLLVGDPPLHFGNGTRLTVT.

This clone was counted only a few times. The chain recombines TRBV6-6 with TRBJ2-7; 11 positions agree with TRBD1. Germline V gene lookup returns CDR1 MNHNY and CDR2 SVGAGI (reference sequence). Unmatched junction bases numbered 6, after V lost 2 bases and J lost 3 bases. The CDR3 consists of 16 residues. The CDR3 loop reads CASSYPTGTGGYEQYF. The CDR3 DNA sequence: TGTGCCAGCAGTTACCCGACCGGGACAGGGGGCTACGAGCAGTACTTC.

The chain carries TRBV15 and TRBJ1-1; D uncertain. V dropped 3 bases and J dropped 1 base, with 9 bases sitting between them. Germline V gene sequence: CDR1 LNHNV, CDR2 YYDKDF (reference sequence). This CDR3 is built from 14 residues. The CDR3 loop reads CATSSARGNTEAFF. Written as DNA, the CDR3 is TGTGCCACCAGCAGTGCGAGAGGGAACACTGAAGCTTTCTTT.

This sequence joins TRBV4-2 and TRBJ2-1; 7 bases align to TRBD1. Germline CDR1 and CDR2: LGHNA and YNFKEQ. The length of the CDR3 is 13 residues. V shed 5 bases and J 6 bases; nucleotides not matched to a gene: 4. The CDR3 here is CASSSGQINEQFF. For the CDR3, the DNA is TGTGCCAGCAGCTCGGGACAGATCAATGAGCAGTTCTTC.

This clone was seen a few times. J is TRBJ1-2 and V is TRBV9, with D possibly matching TRBD1 (5 bases). Trimming pared 2 bases from V and 2 bases from J, leaving 16 bases between. The CDR3 has 16 residues. In germline, CDR1 is SGDLS, CDR2 YYNGEE. CDR3 sequence (DNA): TGTGCCAGCAGCGTCGACCCAAGAGACAGCAACTATGGCTACACCTTC. This encodes CASSVDPRDSNYGYTF.

This sequence joins TRBV4-2 and TRBJ2-7; TRBD1 is a possible D gene (6 bases). Germline assignment: CDR1 LGHNA and CDR2 YNFKEQ. The CDR3 has 14 residues. The ends were cut back, 3 bases at V and 2 bases at J, with 11 bases in the middle. The CDR3 DNA follows: TGTGCCAGCAGCCAGGTACAGGGCACCTACGAGCAGTACTTC. Translating it yields CASSQVQGTYEQYF.

This chain uses TRBV12-5 with TRBJ2-5; D remains ambiguous. The CDR3 runs to 12 residues. V was trimmed by 0 bases and J by 5 bases, leaving 4 bases between them. Germline CDR1 and CDR2: LGHNT and FRNRAP. The CDR3 DNA reads TGTGCTAGTGGTTTGGTCGGGGAGACCCAGTACTTC. Translation: CASGLVGETQYF. Based on the CDR3 plus reference TRBV12-5 and TRBJ2-5, the full variable domain is DARVTQTPRHKVTEMGQEVTMRCQPILGHNTVFWYRQTMMQGLELLAYFRNRAPLDDSGMPKDRFSAEMPDATLATLKIQPSEPRDSAVYFCASGLVGETQYFGPGTRLLVL.

This clone occurred a few times. The V gene is TRBV21-1, the J gene TRBJ1-1. TRBV21-1 is deemed a pseudogene. The CDR3 runs 12 residues. The CDR3 here is CASRCRTSVDFF. The CDR3 DNA sequence: TGTGCCAGCAGGTGCCGGACTAGTGTGGATTTCTTT.

The rearrangement uses TRBV29-1 and TRBJ2-7; a possible D gene is TRBD1 (6 bases). The CDR3 contains 14 residues. V was clipped by 2 bases and J by 3 bases, with 14 bases between them. Germline CDR1 and CDR2: SQVTM and ANQGSEA. This CDR3 is CSVEHRDIGYEQYF. CDR3 nucleotide sequence: TGCAGCGTTGAACACCGGGACATAGGCTACGAGCAGTACTTC.

The rearrangement links TRBV7-2 to TRBJ1-1; maybe TRBD1 (5 bases). This CDR3 comprises 15 residues. Germline CDR1 and CDR2: SGHTA and FQGNSA. With 7 bases removed from V and 0 bases from J, the gap between germline ends came to 15 bases. This CDR3 is CASTPYRGLNTEAFF. The DNA of the CDR3 is TGTGCCAGCACCCCATATAGGGGCCTGAACACTGAAGCTTTCTTT. The full variable domain, rest sourced from reference TRBV7-2 and TRBJ1-1, is GAGVSQSPSNKVTEKGKDVELRCDPISGHTALYWYRQSLGQGLEFLIYFQGNSAPDKSGLPSDRFSAERTGGSVSTLTIQRTQQEDSAVYLCASTPYRGLNTEAFFGQGTRLTVV.

V and J are TRBV5-6 and TRBJ1-5; D gene uncertain. The CDR3 runs 16 residues. The germline gives CDR1 SGHDT, CDR2 YYEEEE. Trimming shortened V by 4 bases and J by 0 bases, and 14 bases separated the two germline ends. The CDR3 loop reads CASSEYRAHSNQPQHF. The CDR3 DNA is TGTGCCAGCAGCGAGTACAGAGCTCATAGCAATCAGCCCCAGCATTTT.

This sequence joins TRBV28 and TRBJ1-5; D perhaps matches TRBD1 (6 bases). This CDR3 region has 16 residues. The germline V and J ends were trimmed by 6 bases and 4 bases, with 19 bases remaining between them. The V gene's germline CDR1 is MDHEN and CDR2 SYDVKM. The CDR3 DNA is TGTGCCAGCAGACTCTCCGGTGACAGGTTTAATCAGCCCCAGCATTTT. Protein sequence: CASRLSGDRFNQPQHF.

The chain has TRBV28 and TRBJ1-5; perhaps TRBD1 as D (6 bases). V was shortened by 6 bases and J by 8 bases, with 17 bases between the two germline ends. Per germline, CDR1 MDHEN and CDR2 SYDVKM. The CDR3 has 14 residues. The CDR3 nucleotides are TGTGCCAGCAGCGAAACTGACAGGTTTAAGCCCCAGCATTTT. Translating it yields CASSETDRFKPQHF.

The rearrangement joins TRBV19 to TRBJ2-5, with TRBD1 matching 7 bases. Germline V CDR1 and CDR2: LNHDA, SQIVND (reference sequence). The CDR3 loop spans 12 amino acids. V was pared by 8 bases and J by 4 bases, with 4 bases of the junction left unmatched. CDR3 loop: CASRNRGETQYF. The CDR3 bases are TGTGCCAGTCGTAACAGGGGAGAGACCCAGTACTTC.

This rearrangement joins TRBV4-2 to TRBJ1-2, with D possibly matching TRBD1 (6 bases). Germline V gene lookup returns CDR1 LGHNA and CDR2 YNFKEQ. Trimming pared 1 base from V and 3 bases from J, leaving 18 bases between. This CDR3 contains 17 residues. This CDR3 reads CASSQAGTWGADYGYTF. Here the CDR3 DNA reads TGTGCCAGCAGCCAAGCCGGGACATGGGGCGCAGACTATGGCTACACCTTC.

The genes are TRBV6-5 and TRBJ1-2; 7 nucleotides line up with TRBD1. The CDR3 is made up of 15 amino acids. Germline CDR1 is MNHEY and CDR2 is SVGAGI. After removal of 5 bases from V and 0 bases from J, the junction contained 6 bases not matched to a gene. As DNA, the CDR3 is TGTGCCAGCAGTAAGGGGACAGCGGCTAACTATGGCTACACCTTC. Residues: CASSKGTAANYGYTF.

The table lists this clone with a few counts. V and J are TRBV7-2 and TRBJ1-4; TRBD1 aligns across 9 bases. CDR1 and CDR2 from the germline V gene are SGHTA and FQGNSA. V shed 6 bases, J shed 4 bases, and the junction held 6 bases outside the gene matches. The CDR3 has 15 amino acids. The CDR3 bases are TGTGCCAGCAGAGCGGGACAGGGCTATAATGAAAAACTGTTTTTT. It yields the protein CASRAGQGYNEKLFF. Supplemented by reference TRBV7-2 and TRBJ1-4, the full variable domain reads GAGVSQSPSNKVTEKGKDVELRCDPISGHTALYWYRQSLGQGLEFLIYFQGNSAPDKSGLPSDRFSAERTGGSVSTLTIQRTQQEDSAVYLCASRAGQGYNEKLFFGSGTQLSVL.

The chain has TRBV5-6 and TRBJ1-1, with TRBD1 as a possible D gene (6 bases). CDR1 is SGHDT, CDR2 YYEEEE, per germline. The CDR3 has 15 amino acids. V was cut by 4 bases and J by 5 bases, with 18 bases left in between. CDR3 residues: CASSVLQGSMTEAFF. Here the CDR3 DNA reads TGTGCCAGCAGCGTTTTACAGGGCTCGATGACTGAAGCTTTCTTT.

This clone was observed a handful of times. The V gene is TRBV28, the J gene TRBJ1-4; D gene unclear. V was clipped by 4 bases and J by 6 bases, with 6 bases between them. The CDR3 spans 12 residues. Germline V lookup: CDR1 MDHEN, CDR2 SYDVKM. DNA for the CDR3: TGTGCCAGCAGTTGGGAGGATGAAAAACTGTTTTTT. It encodes CASSWEDEKLFF.

This clone was picked up a small number of times. The chain carries TRBV30 and TRBJ2-1; TRBD2 matches at 9 bases. V dropped 3 bases and J dropped 5; count of bases not matched to a gene: 11. CDR3 length equals 16 residues. Germline-derived CDR1 and CDR2 are GTSNPN and SVGIG (reference sequence). DNA of the CDR3: TGTGCCTGGAGAATGTCGGCGGGGGGGCTAGACAATGAGCAGTTCTTC. Its translation: CAWRMSAGGLDNEQFF.

The chain combines TRBV28 with TRBJ1-6; no clear D gene. Between the trimmed V and J ends, which lost 1 base and 6 bases, there was a span of 10 bases. Per germline, CDR1 MDHEN and CDR2 SYDVKM. The CDR3 runs 15 residues. The CDR3 bases are TGTGCCAGCAGTTTATCGGGGTGGGGTAATTCACCCCTCCACTTT. This gives the protein CASSLSGWGNSPLHF.

The CDR3 region has the DNA TGCGCCAGCAGACCATCCGGGACCGGGAGCGGCTACACCTTC. This codes for CASRPSGTGSGYTF. The V gene is TRBV5-1, the J gene TRBJ1-2, with D possibly being TRBD1 (5 bases). Germline-derived CDR1 and CDR2 are SGHRS and YFSETQ. The ends were cut back, 5 bases at V and 8 bases at J, with 19 bases in the middle. The CDR3 is made up of 14 amino acids.

This chain links TRBV5-4 with TRBJ2-5; unclear D gene. The CDR3 length is 14 residues. The V gene's germline CDR1 is SGHNT and CDR2 YYREEE (reference sequence). V lost 2 bases and J 1 base, leaving 9 bases between the germline ends. CDR3 loop: CASSFPSSQETQYF. In DNA form, the CDR3 reads TGTGCCAGCAGCTTCCCATCATCCCAAGAGACCCAGTACTTC.

The chain joins TRBV2 to TRBJ2-7, with TRBD1 matching over 8 bases. Germline V gene sequence: CDR1 SNHLY, CDR2 FYNNEI. Unmatched junction bases numbered 4, after V lost 6 bases and J lost 3 bases. CDR3 length equals 13 residues. CDR3 in DNA: TGTGCCAGCAGGACAGGGGTTGGCTACGAGCAGTACTTC. Its translation: CASRTGVGYEQYF.

The J gene is TRBJ2-5, the V gene TRBV5-1; no clear D gene. Deletions cut 5 bases from V and 5 bases from J, with 13 bases between. The CDR3 is 13 amino acids. Germline CDR1 is SGHRS and CDR2 is YFSETQ. CDR3 in amino acids: CASSYLSGETQYF. CDR3 nucleotide sequence: TGCGCCAGCAGTTATCTTTCCGGGGAGACCCAGTACTTC. Combining the CDR3 with reference TRBV5-1 and TRBJ2-5 gives the whole variable domain KAGVTQTPRYLIKTRGQQVTLSCSPISGHRSVSWYQQTPGQGLQFLFEYFSETQRNKGNFPGRFSGRQFSNSRSEMNVSTLELGDSALYLCASSYLSGETQYFGPGTRLLVL.

The rearrangement links TRBV28 to TRBJ2-7; the match to TRBD1 covers 9 bases. Trimming at V came to 6 bases and at J to 5 bases, leaving 11 bases not matched to a gene. Germline V lookup: CDR1 MDHEN, CDR2 SYDVKM. The CDR3 has 15 amino acids. The CDR3 reads CASRGQGDGFDEQYF. Written as DNA, the CDR3 is TGTGCCAGCAGGGGACAGGGAGACGGGTTCGACGAGCAGTACTTC.

The J gene is TRBJ2-6, the V gene TRBV4-1; D remains ambiguous. V lost 1 base, J lost 0 bases, and 7 bases lay in between. Germline V gives CDR1 MGHRA, CDR2 YSYEKL. The CDR3 totals 16 residues. CDR3 in amino acids: CASSQVGISGANVLTF. The CDR3 DNA follows: TGCGCCAGCAGCCAAGTGGGCATCTCTGGGGCCAACGTCCTGACTTTC.

This clone turned up a few times. The V gene is TRBV5-8, the J gene TRBJ2-1, with TRBD2 matching over 14 bases. The CDR3 has 17 residues. Germline assignment: CDR1 SGHTS and CDR2 YDEGEE. With 4 bases clipped from V and 4 bases from J, the junction kept 7 bases outside the gene matches. This CDR3 reads CASSEGLAGAVYNEQFF. The CDR3 DNA reads TGTGCCAGCAGCGAGGGACTAGCGGGAGCTGTTTACAATGAGCAGTTCTTC.